This TCR beta chain was recorded in a study of blood T cells in healthy people across ages. Alongside a J-beta primer mix, a sample-barcoded 5' primer served in a second PCR lasting about 6 to 11 cycles. Each CDR3 protein is one row after TCRdb ran MiXCR on the 5' RACE reads. The sample shows about 1.7 million distinct CDR3 sequences, 28% of them seen only once. This clonotype has a handful of counts. This clonotype was sampled from a woman aged 25 to 39 in good health. The sample comprised blood.

In DNA form, the CDR3 reads TGCGCCAGCACGGGACAGGGAGTTTACGAGCAGTACTTC. It specifies CASTGQGVYEQYF. The chain joins TRBV5-1 to TRBJ2-7, with 9 bases lining up with TRBD1. CDR1 SGHRS and CDR2 YFSETQ come from the germline V gene. V shed 6 bases, J shed 4 bases, and the junction held 5 bases outside the gene matches. CDR3 length equals 13 residues.